This T cell receptor (beta chain) was retrieved from a study of CD8 T cells in Susac syndrome. Study information: Patients with Susac syndrome who were sequenced included more than 5 with active disease and roughly eight in remission.

The CDR3 consists of 17 residues. The V and J ends lost 3 bases and 2 bases, in that order; junction bases with no gene match: 5. Germline V lookup: CDR1 ENHRY, CDR2 SYGVKD. From blood CD8+ and CD4+ T cells, TCR beta sequences were generated. Through negative isolation, CD4+ and CD8+ T cells were obtained, while TEMRA cells were enriched using FACS. With random hexamers, about 0.5 to 1 ug RNA was reverse transcribed. One entry per CDR3 protein results from TCRdb running MiXCR on the immunoSEQ multiplex PCR reads. The repertoire holds around 69,000 distinct CDR3 sequences, with approximately 94% as singletons. The count of this clonotype is one.

This chain joins TRBV10-3 and TRBJ2-6; 9 nucleotides agree with TRBD2. Material: CD8+ T cells from PBMCs. This TCR was recovered from a human donor with Susac syndrome. CDR3 in amino acids: CAISDLSGGPGANVLTF. CDR3 nucleotide sequence: TGTGCCATCAGTGATCTTAGCGGGGGACCTGGGGCCAACGTCCTGACTTTC.